This T cell receptor beta chain was captured in a study of cytomegalovirus exposure and HLA in healthy donors. The wider study: Most genotyped donors, 81% of 300 to 400, had Caucasian-associated genetic ancestry.

13 Jbeta primers and 60 Vbeta primers were used for the PCR. TCRdb keeps only in-frame clones here, not all; method: immunoSEQ multiplex PCR. The data show about 160,000 clones, around 80% seen once. The CDR3 is 16 amino acids. V lost 1 base, J lost 0 bases, and 1 base stayed unmatched. The germline V gene has CDR1 SGHVS and CDR2 FNYEAQ. A remark on this clone: Other DNA sequences in the same sample also yield this CDR3.

Specimen: PBMCs. This TCR was recovered from a male donor in good health and CMV-seropositive. J is TRBJ2-3 and V is TRBV7-6, with 10 nucleotides matching TRBD2. The CDR3 nucleotides are TGTGCCAGCAGCTTAGGACTAGCGGGTAGCACAGATACGCAGTATTTT. Amino acids: CASSLGLAGSTDTQYF.